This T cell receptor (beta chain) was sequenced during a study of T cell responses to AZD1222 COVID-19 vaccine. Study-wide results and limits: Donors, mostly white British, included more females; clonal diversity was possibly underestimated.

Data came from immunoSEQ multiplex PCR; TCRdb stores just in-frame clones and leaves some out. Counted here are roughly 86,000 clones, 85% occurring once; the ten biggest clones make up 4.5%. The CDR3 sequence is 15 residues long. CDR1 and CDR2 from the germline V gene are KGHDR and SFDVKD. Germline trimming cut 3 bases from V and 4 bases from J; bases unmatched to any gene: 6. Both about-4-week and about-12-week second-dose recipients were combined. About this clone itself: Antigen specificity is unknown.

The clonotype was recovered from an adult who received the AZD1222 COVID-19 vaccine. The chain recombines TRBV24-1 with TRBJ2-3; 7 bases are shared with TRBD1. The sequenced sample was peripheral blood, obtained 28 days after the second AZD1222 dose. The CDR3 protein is CATSDPGTASDTQYF. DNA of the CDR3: TGTGCCACCAGTGATCCCGGGACAGCTTCAGATACGCAGTATTTT.